This T cell receptor beta chain was recovered during a study of PD-1 blockade in classical Hodgkin lymphoma. Notes on the study in general: By C4D1 there was a significant rise in CD4+ TCR diversity but not in CD8+ TCR diversity.

Produced via immunoSEQ multiplex PCR; TCRdb's table is partial and in-frame only. This table has under 15,000 clones, more than 85% appearing once. Relapses following autologous stem cell transplantation were seen in all patients, with brentuximab vedotin exposure varying. Patients' outcomes at their best amounted to complete response, partial response or progressive disease. Germline CDR1 is MNHEY and CDR2 is SVGAGI. The CDR3 consists of 13 residues. The ends lost 6 bases at V and 6 bases at J; junction bases unmatched: 5. In regard to this clone: What it binds is unknown.

The chain combines TRBV6-5 with TRBJ2-5; 9 bases align to TRBD1. This specimen consisted of peripheral blood mononuclear cells (PBMCs), obtained at baseline. This clonotype was obtained from a human donor with classical Hodgkin lymphoma. The CDR3 is CASRPQGAQTQYF. The CDR3 nucleotides read TGTGCCAGCAGGCCACAGGGGGCGCAGACCCAGTACTTC.